This is a list of T cell receptor beta chains from one sample in a study of T cells in Graves' hyperthyroidism and ophthalmopathy. MiXCR was run by TCRdb on the multiplex PCR reads, yielding one entry per CDR3 protein. The sample comprises roughly 560,000 distinct CDR3 sequences, about 14% of which are singletons, and over 3.5% rests with the top ten. The sequenced sample was blood. These receptors were obtained from a middle-aged woman with Graves' ophthalmopathy. Each CDR3 is given with its conserved first and last residue. Each record gives: D gene, V gene, J gene, CDR3 length, clone size, CDR3 protein, CDR3 DNA. A D gene is named only where the DNA matches it firmly. Not all rows give a size; the values are once, few, many and, for expanded clones, a class.

D: NA
V: TRBV27
J: TRBJ1-2
length: 13
size: many
CDR3: CASSTSAQDGYTF
DNA: TGTGCCAGCAGTACCTCGGCCCAGGATGGCTACACCTTC

D: TRBD2
V: TRBV11-1
J: TRBJ2-2
length: 19
size: NA
CDR3: CASSPTGTSGSRNTGELFF
DNA: TGTGCCAGCAGCCCTACCGGGACTAGCGGGAGTCGCAACACCGGGGAGCTGTTTTTT

D: NA
V: TRBV5-1
J: TRBJ2-6
length: 15
size: many
CDR3: CASSSDGRVANVLTF
DNA: TGCGCCAGCAGCTCGGACGGACGGGTGGCCAACGTCCTGACTTTC

D: NA
V: TRBV4-3
J: TRBJ2-7
length: 16
size: few
CDR3: CASSQDLLVGAGEQYF
DNA: TGCGCCAGCAGCCAAGACCTACTAGTAGGGGCTGGCGAGCAGTACTTC

D: NA
V: TRBV12-3/TRBV12-4
J: TRBJ2-5
length: 12
size: many
CDR3: CASSLPPETQYF
DNA: TGTGCCAGCAGTTTACCGCCAGAGACCCAGTACTTC

D: NA
V: TRBV12-3/TRBV12-4
J: TRBJ1-2
length: 13
size: many
CDR3: CASSSGRGYGYTF
DNA: TGTGCCAGCAGTTCCGGGCGCGGCTATGGCTACACCTTC

D: NA
V: TRBV28
J: TRBJ2-7
length: 14
size: many
CDR3: CASSLVEGLGEQYF
DNA: TGTGCCAGCAGTTTAGTTGAGGGTCTGGGCGAGCAGTACTTC

D: NA
V: TRBV29-1
J: TRBJ2-7
length: 11
size: few
CDR3: CSVVRDYEQYF
DNA: TGCAGCGTTGTCAGGGATTACGAGCAGTACTTC

D: TRBD1
V: TRBV20-1
J: TRBJ1-1
length: 13
size: NA
CDR3: CSAGGTGVTEAFF
DNA: TGCAGTGCTGGCGGGACAGGGGTCACTGAAGCTTTCTTT

D: NA
V: TRBV27
J: TRBJ1-1
length: 12
size: NA
CDR3: CASDTVDTEAFF
DNA: TGTGCCAGCGACACAGTCGACACTGAAGCTTTCTTT

D: NA
V: TRBV6-2/TRBV6-3
J: TRBJ1-1
length: 16
size: many
CDR3: CASSYPTASGNTEAFF
DNA: TGTGCCAGCAGTTATCCCACCGCCTCAGGGAACACTGAAGCTTTCTTT

D: NA
V: TRBV27
J: TRBJ2-5
length: 15
size: many
CDR3: CASSLAGTPMEAQYF
DNA: TGTGCCAGCAGTTTGGCGGGCACCCCCATGGAGGCCCAGTACTTC

D: TRBD2
V: TRBV11-2
J: TRBJ2-5
length: 16
size: many
CDR3: CASSLTSGRAQETQYF
DNA: TGTGCCAGCAGCCTGACTAGCGGGAGGGCACAAGAGACCCAGTACTTC

D: NA
V: TRBV12-3/TRBV12-4
J: TRBJ1-1
length: 13
size: NA
CDR3: CASSFNAANEAFF
DNA: TGTGCCAGCAGTTTTAACGCTGCCAATGAAGCTTTCTTT

D: TRBD2
V: TRBV30
J: TRBJ2-5
length: 14
size: NA
CDR3: CAWRPGGSQETRYF
DNA: TGTGCCTGGAGGCCCGGCGGGAGTCAGGAGACCCGGTACTTC

D: NA
V: TRBV27
J: TRBJ2-4
length: 15
size: many
CDR3: CASSPPWGLYNIQYF
DNA: TGTGCCAGCAGCCCACCCTGGGGACTTTACAATATTCAGTACTTC

D: NA
V: TRBV2
J: TRBJ1-1
length: 12
size: NA
CDR3: CASNQGGLEAFF
DNA: TGTGCCAGCAATCAGGGAGGACTTGAAGCTTTCTTT

D: NA
V: TRBV9
J: TRBJ1-2
length: 15
size: few
CDR3: CASSVETRGAYGYTF
DNA: TGTGCCAGCAGCGTAGAGACGAGGGGCGCCTATGGCTACACCTTC

D: NA
V: TRBV12-3/TRBV12-4
J: TRBJ2-7
length: 14
size: many
CDR3: CASSLGGRSYEQYF
DNA: TGTGCCAGCAGTTTAGGTGGGCGCTCCTACGAGCAGTACTTC

D: NA
V: TRBV5-6
J: TRBJ1-5
length: 15
size: many
CDR3: CASSHQGRVNQPQHF
DNA: TGTGCCAGCAGCCATCAGGGCAGGGTCAATCAGCCCCAGCATTTT

D: NA
V: TRBV4-2
J: TRBJ2-7
length: 17
size: NA
CDR3: CASSQGGVEDPSYEQYF
DNA: TGTGCCAGCAGCCAAGGGGGGGTTGAGGACCCTTCCTACGAGCAGTACTTC

D: NA
V: TRBV5-1
J: TRBJ2-5
length: 14
size: few
CDR3: CASSPYDREETQYF
DNA: TGCGCCAGCAGCCCCTATGACAGAGAAGAGACCCAGTACTTC

D: TRBD1
V: TRBV28
J: TRBJ2-2
length: 16
size: few
CDR3: CASKHGLIQGSGELFF
DNA: TGTGCCAGCAAACACGGACTGATACAGGGGTCAGGGGAGCTGTTTTTT

D: NA
V: TRBV18
J: TRBJ2-2
length: 16
size: many
CDR3: CASSPILGFNTGELFF
DNA: TGTGCCAGCTCACCAATTTTAGGATTCAACACCGGGGAGCTGTTTTTT

D: TRBD1
V: TRBV6-2/TRBV6-3
J: TRBJ2-7
length: 16
size: many
CDR3: CASSYYAGTGYYEQYF
DNA: TGTGCCAGCAGTTATTACGCCGGGACAGGTTACTACGAGCAGTACTTC

D: TRBD2
V: TRBV6-5
J: TRBJ2-7
length: 15
size: many
CDR3: CASSYTREHLSEQYF
DNA: TGTGCCAGCAGTTATACGCGGGAGCACCTCTCCGAGCAGTACTTC

D: TRBD2
V: TRBV6-2/TRBV6-3
J: TRBJ2-5
length: 15
size: many
CDR3: CASSSPLAGQETQYF
DNA: TGTGCCAGCAGTTCACCCTTAGCGGGACAAGAGACCCAGTACTTC

D: TRBD2
V: TRBV27
J: TRBJ2-5
length: 15
size: NA
CDR3: CASSSRDSGSSPQYF
DNA: TGTGCCAGCAGTTCCCGTGATAGCGGGAGTTCGCCCCAGTACTTC

D: NA
V: TRBV7-8
J: TRBJ2-5
length: 15
size: many
CDR3: CASSLVDYPIQTQYF
DNA: TGTGCCAGCAGCTTGGTCGACTACCCCATTCAGACCCAGTACTTC

D: TRBD2
V: TRBV7-2
J: TRBJ2-7
length: 15
size: many
CDR3: CASSWTSGGTYEQYF
DNA: TGTGCCAGCAGCTGGACTAGCGGGGGTACCTACGAGCAGTACTTC

D: NA
V: TRBV5-1
J: TRBJ2-5
length: 16
size: NA
CDR3: CASSRGTAAAEETQYF
DNA: TGCGCCAGCAGCCGGGGGACGGCCGCGGCCGAAGAGACCCAGTACTTC

D: NA
V: TRBV6-1
J: TRBJ2-7
length: 14
size: many
CDR3: CASSRGLSGYEQYF
DNA: TGTGCCAGCAGCCGAGGACTATCGGGGTACGAGCAGTACTTC

D: TRBD2
V: TRBV5-1
J: TRBJ2-6
length: 19
size: NA
CDR3: CASSERTSGSPLGADVLTF
DNA: TGCGCCAGCAGCGAAAGGACTAGCGGGAGCCCCCTCGGGGCCGACGTCCTGACTTTC

D: NA
V: TRBV28
J: TRBJ1-5
length: 14
size: many
CDR3: CASSSPGRDQPQHF
DNA: TGTGCCAGCAGCTCCCCAGGCAGGGACCAGCCCCAGCATTTT

D: NA
V: TRBV18
J: TRBJ1-5
length: 14
size: few
CDR3: CASSTASRNQPQHF
DNA: TGTGCCAGCTCAACGGCCAGCCGCAATCAGCCCCAGCATTTT

D: TRBD2
V: TRBV29-1
J: TRBJ2-5
length: 15
size: many
CDR3: CSVEDGSGRGETQYF
DNA: TGCAGCGTTGAAGACGGCAGCGGGAGAGGGGAGACCCAGTACTTC

D: NA
V: TRBV4-3
J: TRBJ2-7
length: 17
size: few
CDR3: CASSQDSPWSPNYEQYF
DNA: TGCGCCAGCAGCCAAGATAGCCCGTGGAGCCCCAACTACGAGCAGTACTTC

D: TRBD2
V: TRBV7-9
J: TRBJ2-7
length: 14
size: many
CDR3: CASSGGLAGVEQYF
DNA: TGTGCCAGCAGCGGGGGACTAGCGGGAGTCGAGCAGTACTTC

D: NA
V: TRBV30
J: TRBJ1-5
length: 15
size: NA
CDR3: CAWSVYGTLNQPQHF
DNA: TGTGCCTGGAGTGTATACGGGACGCTGAATCAGCCCCAGCATTTT

D: NA
V: TRBV6-1
J: TRBJ1-1
length: 14
size: NA
CDR3: CASSINARNTEAFF
DNA: TGTGCCAGCAGCATAAACGCCAGGAACACTGAAGCTTTCTTT

D: NA
V: TRBV28
J: TRBJ2-7
length: 14
size: many
CDR3: CASSQQGSSYEQYF
DNA: TGTGCCAGCAGTCAACAGGGCTCGTCCTACGAGCAGTACTTC

D: NA
V: TRBV12-3/TRBV12-4
J: TRBJ2-1
length: 12
size: few
CDR3: CASSYYYNEQFF
DNA: TGTGCCAGCAGTTACTACTACAATGAGCAGTTCTTC

D: NA
V: TRBV20-1
J: TRBJ2-7
length: 14
size: many
CDR3: CSARDPGGAYEQYF
DNA: TGCAGTGCTAGAGATCCGGGCGGGGCGTACGAGCAGTACTTC

D: NA
V: TRBV5-1
J: TRBJ2-7
length: 13
size: many
CDR3: CASREDSFYEQYF
DNA: TGCGCCAGCAGAGAAGACAGCTTCTACGAGCAGTACTTC

D: NA
V: TRBV5-1
J: TRBJ2-2
length: 14
size: NA
CDR3: CASSSGPGPGELFF
DNA: TGCGCCAGCAGCTCGGGGCCGGGCCCCGGGGAGCTGTTTTTT

D: TRBD1
V: TRBV28
J: TRBJ2-7
length: 15
size: few
CDR3: CASSLPGQGASDQYF
DNA: TGTGCCAGCAGTTTACCGGGACAGGGGGCCTCGGATCAGTACTTC

D: TRBD1
V: TRBV12-3/TRBV12-4
J: TRBJ1-5
length: 15
size: many
CDR3: CASSRGQELGQPQHF
DNA: TGTGCCAGCAGCCGGGGACAGGAACTCGGTCAGCCCCAGCATTTT

D: NA
V: TRBV28
J: TRBJ1-2
length: 16
size: many
CDR3: CASSRRMTDSIGDYTF
DNA: TGTGCCAGCAGTCGCCGCATGACGGACAGCATCGGAGACTACACCTTC

D: TRBD1
V: TRBV20-1
J: TRBJ1-2
length: 13
size: many
CDR3: CSAREQGSYGYTF
DNA: TGCAGTGCTAGGGAACAGGGGTCCTATGGCTACACCTTC

D: TRBD1
V: TRBV19
J: TRBJ1-1
length: 15
size: many
CDR3: CASSTRTGVQTEAFF
DNA: TGTGCCAGTAGTACCCGGACAGGGGTACAGACTGAAGCTTTCTTT

D: NA
V: TRBV6-2/TRBV6-3
J: TRBJ2-6
length: 18
size: many
CDR3: CASSNRLGTFSGANVLTF
DNA: TGTGCCAGCAGTAACCGACTAGGGACCTTCTCTGGGGCCAACGTCCTGACTTTC

D: TRBD2
V: TRBV20-1
J: TRBJ2-7
length: 18
size: NA
CDR3: CSARALGGAGGTFYEQYF
DNA: TGCAGTGCTAGAGCCCTTGGGGGTGCGGGAGGTACTTTTTACGAGCAGTACTTC

D: TRBD1
V: TRBV27
J: TRBJ2-2
length: 15
size: few
CDR3: CASSYQGANTGELFF
DNA: TGTGCCAGCAGTTACCAGGGGGCAAACACCGGGGAGCTGTTTTTT

D: TRBD1
V: TRBV5-4
J: TRBJ2-5
length: 18
size: NA
CDR3: CASSLSPGGRGRQETQYF
DNA: TGTGCCAGCAGCTTGAGTCCAGGGGGACGCGGTCGCCAAGAGACCCAGTACTTC

D: TRBD2
V: TRBV10-2
J: TRBJ2-2
length: 17
size: NA
CDR3: CASSEGGLAFGTGELFF
DNA: TGCGCCAGCAGTGAGGGGGGACTAGCGTTCGGCACCGGGGAGCTGTTTTTT

D: NA
V: TRBV20-1
J: TRBJ2-5
length: 15
size: many
CDR3: CSAREDPTDQETQYF
DNA: TGCAGTGCTAGAGAAGATCCCACAGATCAAGAGACCCAGTACTTC

D: TRBD1
V: TRBV29-1
J: TRBJ2-7
length: 14
size: many
CDR3: CSVRAGTGDYEQYF
DNA: TGCAGCGTGAGAGCAGGGACAGGGGACTACGAGCAGTACTTC